This T cell receptor (beta chain) was captured in a study of response to subunit inactivated influenza vaccine. This clonotype was counted many times. The V gene's germline CDR1 is MDHEN and CDR2 SYDVKM. V lost 10 bases, J lost 3 bases, and 15 bases stayed unmatched. The CDR3 has 16 residues. MiXCR, run by TCRdb on the RT-PCR reads, gives a single entry per CDR3 protein. The sample lists hundreds of thousands of distinct CDR3 sequences, about 11% occurring once. The same data also went into a second study, on T cells expressing NK-cell markers. As that report states: With UMIs, 5'RACE template switching was used to make TCR beta cDNA. According to the study, TCR beta repertoires originated from sorted CD3+CD56+NKG2C+, CD3+CD56+NKG2C- and CD3+CD56-NKG2C+ T cells.

Sequences were derived from PBMCs from blood, sampled on the day of vaccination. This sequence was found in a man aged 50-59 years who received an inactivated influenza vaccine. The chain is built from TRBV28 and TRBJ2-7; 10 bases are a match to TRBD2. CDR3 in amino acids: CAINKVAGGLIYEQYF. The CDR3 region has the DNA TGTGCCATCAATAAGGTAGCGGGGGGCCTTATCTACGAGCAGTACTTC.